This TCR beta chain is drawn from a study of CD8+CD57+ T cells in acquired aplastic anemia. The study profiled TCR beta VDJ and CDR3 using genomic DNA as template. MiXCR, run by TCRdb on the reads, gives a single entry per CDR3 protein. The sample has 170,000 or so distinct CDR3 sequences, about 50% seen once; the top ten hold roughly 30%. Those patients picked for sequencing had displayed CD8+CD57+ cell expansion on flow cytometry. This receptor was taken from a human donor with aplastic anemia. Material: sorted CD4+, CD8+, or CD8+CD57+ T cells (not recorded which) from PBMCs.

This CDR3 reads CASSIVGQGANVLTF. CDR3 in DNA: TGTGCCAGTAGTATAGTGGGACAAGGGGCCAACGTCCTGACTTTC. The V gene is TRBV19, the J gene TRBJ2-6; maybe TRBD1 (6 bases). The CDR3 length is 15 residues. Trimming left V 1 base short and J 4 bases short, with 8 bases between. Germline values: CDR1 LNHDA, CDR2 SQIVND (reference sequence). The variable domain in full, completed from reference TRBV19 and TRBJ2-6, reads DGGITQSPKYLFRKEGQNVTLSCEQNLNHDAMYWYRQDPGQGLRLIYYSQIVNDFQKGDIAEGYSVSREKKESFPLTVTSAQKNPTAFYLCASSIVGQGANVLTFGAGSRLTVL.